This passage covers 24 T cell receptor beta chains from one sample sequenced in a study of T cell repertoires in cytomegalovirus infection. TCRdb re-called the reads through MiXCR, storing one row per CDR3 protein. The sample has around 85,000 distinct CDR3 sequences, more than 40% seen once. These receptors lack a known antigen. The specimen was CD8+ T cells from cultured PBMCs, collected from culture after CMV antigen stimulation. These receptors originate from a human donor in good health (CMV status not recorded). Some clones in this sample may be carry-over from other donors' samples.

This clonotype was observed a few times. This chain links TRBV7-8 with TRBJ2-1; tentatively, D is TRBD2 (6 bases). With 3 bases removed from V and 8 bases from J, the gap between germline ends came to 8 bases. This CDR3 region has 12 residues. Per germline, CDR1 SGHVS and CDR2 FQNEAQ. In DNA form, the CDR3 reads TGTGCCAGCAGCTTGACTAGAGATGAGCAGTTCTTC. Protein product: CASSLTRDEQFF.

The V and J genes are TRBV12-3 or TRBV12-4 and TRBJ1-2, with D perhaps TRBD1 (5 bases). CDR3 length: 15 amino acids. Trimming removed 5 bases from V and 4 bases from J, with 17 bases in between. CDR3 nucleotides: TGTGCCAGCAGTCCCGGGGGAGGGGCGAGCTATGGCTACACCTTC. Residues: CASSPGGGASYGYTF.

The rearrangement links TRBV6-1 to TRBJ2-7, with 8 bases fitting TRBD1. This CDR3 is 16 amino acids long. In germline, CDR1 is MNHNS, CDR2 SASEGT. The junction had 7 bases not matched to a gene; V was cut back by 1 base and J by 2 bases. CDR3 protein: CASSEVRSGGPYEQYF. The CDR3 nucleotides read TGTGCCAGCAGTGAAGTGCGTTCAGGGGGCCCCTACGAGCAGTACTTC.

In this sample, this clonotype turned up a few times. The chain links TRBV20-1 to TRBJ1-1; D might be TRBD1 (5 bases). This CDR3 region has 12 residues. Per the germline V gene, CDR1 is DFQATT and CDR2 is SNEGSKA (reference sequence). Between the trimmed V and J ends, which lost 1 base and 7 bases, there was a span of 10 bases. For the CDR3, the DNA is TGCAGTGCTAGAGGGGGGGATGGTGAAGCTTTCTTT. This sequence encodes CSARGGDGEAFF.

This sequence joins TRBV20-1 and TRBJ1-2; D possibly corresponds to TRBD1 (6 bases). The CDR3 totals 15 residues. CDR1 DFQATT and CDR2 SNEGSKA come from the germline V gene (reference sequence). V was trimmed by 0 bases and J by 4 bases, leaving 15 bases between them. CDR3 protein: CSARDKGRGPYGYTF. The CDR3 bases are TGCAGTGCTAGAGATAAAGGCAGGGGCCCCTATGGCTACACCTTC.

This chain joins TRBV11-2 and TRBJ1-3; D unresolved. Trimming took 1 base from V and 0 from J, leaving 13 bases between them. The CDR3 spans 17 residues. CDR1 is SGHAT, CDR2 FQNNGV, per germline. CDR3 sequence (DNA): TGTGCCAGCAGCTTAGGCGTTCGAGCGAGCTCTGGAAACACCATATATTTT. As protein: CASSLGVRASSGNTIYF. The variable domain in full, with the rest retrieved from reference TRBV11-2 and TRBJ1-3, is EAGVAQSPRYKIIEKRQSVAFWCNPISGHATLYWYQQILGQGPKLLIQFQNNGVVDDSQLPKDRFSAERLKGVDSTLKIQPAKLEDSAVYLCASSLGVRASSGNTIYFGEGSWLTVV.

This chain joins TRBV9 and TRBJ2-1; D may be TRBD1 or TRBD2 (6 bases each). The V end was cut by 0 bases, the J end by 3 bases, with 10 bases between. This CDR3 has 15 amino acids. Germline CDR1 reads SGDLS; CDR2 reads YYNGEE. DNA of the CDR3: TGTGCCAGCAGCGTAGACGGGGGCTTCTACAATGAGCAGTTCTTC. It translates to CASSVDGGFYNEQFF.

V is TRBV6-1 and J is TRBJ1-5; no firm D call. The germline gives CDR1 MNHNS, CDR2 SASEGT. Trimming pared 7 bases from V and 0 bases from J, leaving 10 bases between. The CDR3 covers 14 residues. CDR3 coding DNA: TGTGCCAGCATCCAAGGGTTTAGCAATCAGCCCCAGCATTTT. Translation gives CASIQGFSNQPQHF.

V usage is TRBV27 and J usage is TRBJ2-1; 9 positions match TRBD1. The CDR3 runs 14 residues. Trimming cost V 4 bases and J 8 bases; bases outside gene matches: 6. The germline V gene has CDR1 MNHEY and CDR2 SMNVEV (reference sequence). The CDR3 nucleotides are TGTGCCAGCAGTTCCGGGACAGGGATACATGAGCAGTTCTTC. Its translation is CASSSGTGIHEQFF.

The sample holds a few counts of this clonotype. The J gene is TRBJ2-2, the V gene TRBV7-9, with D possibly being TRBD2 (6 bases). This CDR3 region has 16 residues. Germline CDR1 reads SEHNR; CDR2 reads FQNEAQ (reference sequence). Trimming stripped 4 bases from V and 2 bases from J, with 14 bases between. CDR3: CASSSRGSGNTGELFF. DNA of the CDR3: TGTGCCAGCAGCTCCCGGGGTAGCGGTAACACCGGGGAGCTGTTTTTT.

This chain links TRBV5-1 with TRBJ2-7; 9 bases fit TRBD1. V lost 0 bases, J lost 5 bases, and 3 bases stayed unmatched. CDR3 size: 14 residues. In germline, CDR1 is SGHRS, CDR2 YFSETQ. CDR3 nucleotide sequence: TGCGCCAGCAGCTTGGCGGACAGGGGCCACGAGCAGTACTTC. Protein: CASSLADRGHEQYF.

This chain links TRBV27 with TRBJ2-2; D perhaps matches TRBD1 (6 bases). The CDR3 contains 14 residues. The V end lost 8 bases, the J end lost 6 bases, and 16 bases lay between the germline ends. Germline CDR1 reads MNHEY; CDR2 reads SMNVEV (reference sequence). The CDR3 bases are TGTGCCAGCGCAAGGCAGGGGTCCTCCGGGGAGCTGTTTTTT. It codes for CASARQGSSGELFF.

Only a few counts were recorded for this clonotype. The chain combines TRBV27 with TRBJ1-2; D is undetermined. The germline V and J ends were trimmed by 6 bases and 2 bases, with 13 bases remaining between them. CDR1 and CDR2 from the germline V gene are MNHEY and SMNVEV (reference sequence). The CDR3 is made up of 14 amino acids. The CDR3 here is CASRLSGANYGYTF. The CDR3 DNA sequence: TGTGCCAGCAGGTTGTCTGGCGCAAACTATGGCTACACCTTC.

This CDR3 is CATSDRREQFPDEQFF. The CDR3 nucleotides are TGTGCCACCAGTGATCGCCGGGAGCAATTCCCCGATGAGCAGTTCTTC. The J gene is TRBJ2-1, the V gene TRBV24-1; maybe TRBD2 (6 bases). The CDR3 extends over 16 amino acids. The ends were cut back, 3 bases at V and 8 bases at J, with 19 bases in the middle. The germline V gene has CDR1 KGHDR and CDR2 SFDVKD.

This clonotype occurred a few times. The V and J genes are TRBV7-8 and TRBJ1-2; no reliable D call. Germline assignment: CDR1 SGHVS and CDR2 FQNEAQ. The CDR3 extends over 11 amino acids. V was shortened by 1 base and J by 11 bases, with 8 bases between the two germline ends. For the CDR3, the DNA is TGTGCCAGCAGCTTAGGGGCGGCGTACACCTTC. Translation: CASSLGAAYTF.

The chain is built from TRBV3-1 and TRBJ2-3; D is ambiguous. Germline lookup yields CDR1 LGHDT and CDR2 YNNKEL (reference sequence). Trimming pared 0 bases from V and 6 bases from J, leaving 4 bases between. The CDR3 is 12 amino acids. CDR3 DNA sequence: TGTGCCAGCAGCCAAGAAGAGGATACGCAGTATTTT. This codes for CASSQEEDTQYF.

The rearrangement uses TRBV5-4 and TRBJ2-7; tentative D call: TRBD2 (6 bases). The V gene lost 4 bases and the J gene lost 3 bases, with 14 bases spanning the gap. CDR1 is SGHNT, CDR2 YYREEE, per germline (reference sequence). The CDR3 runs 14 residues. The CDR3 DNA sequence: TGTGCCAGCAGCCGCGGGGTTTCAGGCTACGAGCAGTACTTC. Its translation is CASSRGVSGYEQYF.

The rearrangement uses TRBV12-3 or TRBV12-4 and TRBJ2-1; D unclear. The CDR3 is 13 residues long. V was clipped by 1 base and J by 5 bases, with 6 bases between them. The CDR3 region has the DNA TGTGCCAGCAGTTTAGAGCAGGACAATGAGCAGTTCTTC. Translating gives CASSLEQDNEQFF.

V is TRBV6-8 and J is TRBJ2-1, with a weak D call TRBD2 (6 bases). Germline V lookup: CDR1 MNHGY, CDR2 SAAAGT. This CDR3 is built from 14 residues. Trimming left V 5 bases short and J 10 bases short, with 18 bases between. In DNA form, the CDR3 reads TGTGCCAGCAGTCCCCCCGGAGGGTTATGGGAGCAGTTCTTC. Protein: CASSPPGGLWEQFF.

CDR3 DNA sequence: TGTGCCAGCAGCAAAGGGGAGACAGAGACCCAGTACTTC. This translates into CASSKGETETQYF. V is TRBV7-6 and J is TRBJ2-5, with D tentatively TRBD1 or TRBD2 (5 bases each). The CDR3 runs to 13 residues. The V gene lost 5 bases and the J gene lost 4 bases, with 11 bases spanning the gap. Germline V lookup: CDR1 SGHVS, CDR2 FNYEAQ.

The rearrangement links TRBV18 to TRBJ2-1; D is possibly TRBD1 (6 bases). The V end lost 2 bases, the J end lost 2 bases, and 13 bases lay between the germline ends. Germline V gene data show CDR1 as KGHSH and CDR2 as LQKENI. The length of the CDR3 is 16 residues. The CDR3 nucleotides read TGTGCCAGCTCACCAAAAACAGGGTTCACCTACAATGAGCAGTTCTTC. Protein: CASSPKTGFTYNEQFF.

The CDR3 protein is CASSQDRFGELFF. The CDR3, as DNA: TGTGCCAGCAGCCAAGATAGGTTCGGGGAGCTGTTTTTT. The gene calls are TRBV4-2 and TRBJ2-2; no reliable D call. Trimming cost V 0 bases and J 7 bases, with 6 bases left between them. Germline CDR1 LGHNA, CDR2 YNFKEQ. The CDR3 contains 13 residues.

This clonotype turned up a few times. This chain uses TRBV27 with TRBJ1-1; weak D call: TRBD1 (6 bases). Looked up from germline, CDR1 is MNHEY and CDR2 is SMNVEV (reference sequence). The V end was cut by 8 bases, the J end by 6 bases, with 16 bases between. CDR3 length: 13 residues. CDR3 in amino acids: CASGQGGIAEAFF. The CDR3 nucleotides read TGTGCCAGCGGGCAAGGGGGAATCGCTGAAGCTTTCTTT.

The V call is TRBV28, the J call TRBJ2-1; D is tentatively TRBD1 or TRBD2 (5 bases each). This CDR3 spans 16 amino acids. Germline loops: CDR1 MDHEN, CDR2 SYDVKM. The germline V and J ends were trimmed by 6 bases and 0 bases, with 15 bases remaining between them. The CDR3 sequence is CASSSSVGGSYNEQFF. The CDR3 region has the DNA TGTGCCAGCAGCTCCTCTGTTGGGGGCTCCTACAATGAGCAGTTCTTC.